These T cell receptor beta chains were read from a single sample in a study of molecular identifiers for immune sequencing clone quantification. TCRdb itself ran the PCR reads through MiXCR, one entry per CDR3 protein. The sample holds roughly 71,000 distinct CDR3 sequences, roughly 20% seen once. The sequenced sample consisted of naive CD8+ T cells from blood, with Jurkat cell RNA spiked in. All receptors derive from a human donor in good health. Some libraries in this study had Jurkat cell RNA spiked in. The CDR3 runs from the conserved cysteine through the conserved F or W. D genes are given only for firm matches. The size entry is marked missing in some rows and otherwise reads once, few, many or a size class.

V,D,size,J,DNA,CDR3
TRBV30,.,many,TRBJ2-3,TGTGCCTGGAGTTACGCTACGCAGTATTTT,CAWSYATQYF
TRBV7-8,TRBD2,once,TRBJ2-5,TGTGCCAGCAGCTTGGGTAGCGGGAGCGGAGAGACCCAGTACTTC,CASSLGSGSGETQYF
TRBV6-2/TRBV6-3,TRBD1,many,TRBJ1-5,TGTGCCAGCAGTCGACAGGGCACGGAGCCCCAGCATTTT,CASSRQGTEPQHF
TRBV4-3,TRBD1,many,TRBJ2-2,TGCGCCAGCAGCCAAGATCGGGACAGGGGCGCTACCGGGGAGCTGTTTTTT,CASSQDRDRGATGELFF
TRBV12-3/TRBV12-4,.,.,TRBJ1-1,TGTGCCAGCAGGGGGTCGGCGTACACTGAAGCTTTCTTT,CASRGSAYTEAFF
TRBV5-4,.,many,TRBJ1-1,TGTGCCAGCAGCGGTGCGGAGAACACTGAAGCTTTCTTT,CASSGAENTEAFF
TRBV28,.,many,TRBJ1-1,TGTGCCAGCAGTTTCGGGTTAGGAGGAACTGAAGCTTTCTTT,CASSFGLGGTEAFF
TRBV20-1,.,many,TRBJ2-7,TGCAGTGCTAAGGCGGGGCAAGGGGCTTGGTACGAGCAGTACTTC,CSAKAGQGAWYEQYF
TRBV5-6,.,.,TRBJ1-1,TGTGCCAGCAGCCCCGTGTCCTGGAGGAACACTGAAGCTTTCTTT,CASSPVSWRNTEAFF
TRBV7-8,.,many,TRBJ1-5,TGTGCCAGCAAGGAAGGGAGACCTTATAGCAATCAGCCCCAGCATTTT,CASKEGRPYSNQPQHF
TRBV12-5,TRBD2,few,TRBJ2-1,TGTGCTAGTGGTTTGGTACTTAGCGGGAGCTCCTACAATGAGCAGTTCTTC,CASGLVLSGSSYNEQFF
TRBV19,.,few,TRBJ2-7,TGTGCCAGCACAGCGGGCGGCGAGCAGTACTTC,CASTAGGEQYF
TRBV19,.,.,TRBJ2-1,TGTGCCAGTAGTCAACCGTATTACAATGAGCAGTTCTTC,CASSQPYYNEQFF
TRBV27,.,few,TRBJ2-3,TGTGCCAGCAGTTTAGGGACGGGGGTAGGCACAGATACGCAGTATTTT,CASSLGTGVGTDTQYF
TRBV5-1,TRBD2,many,TRBJ2-3,TGCGCCAGCAGTAACCCGGGACTAGCGGGAGGGCGTCTGGCAGATACGCAGTATTTT,CASSNPGLAGGRLADTQYF
TRBV7-2,.,many,TRBJ2-1,TGTGCCAGCAGCTTAGCCTACAATGAGCAGTTCTTC,CASSLAYNEQFF
TRBV19,TRBD2,once,TRBJ2-1,TGTGCCAGTAGTCCTGGGACTAGCGGAATCAATGAGCAGTTCTTC,CASSPGTSGINEQFF
TRBV7-9,TRBD2,many,TRBJ2-2,TGTGCCAGCAGCATTAGCGGGAGAGGTACCGGGGAGCTGTTTTTT,CASSISGRGTGELFF
TRBV4-1,.,many,TRBJ1-2,TGCGCCAGCAGCCAAGAAGGGGACCTCTATGGCTACACCTTC,CASSQEGDLYGYTF
TRBV6-5,.,many,TRBJ1-1,TGTGCCAGCAGTTACTCAGGGGGGGGGACTGAAGCTTTCTTT,CASSYSGGGTEAFF
TRBV12-3/TRBV12-4,TRBD2,many,TRBJ2-7,TGTGCCAGCACCCCGACTAGCGCGTTCTACGAGCAGTACTTC,CASTPTSAFYEQYF
TRBV27,.,many,TRBJ2-7,TGTGCCAGCAGTTTAGGTGCGGCACGTTACGAGCAGTACTTC,CASSLGAARYEQYF
TRBV5-6,TRBD1,many,TRBJ2-1,TGTGCCAGCAGCTTAACAGGGGCCTACAATGAGCAGTTCTTC,CASSLTGAYNEQFF
TRBV10-2,.,many,TRBJ2-7,TGCGCCAGCAGTGTGGGCAGGGAATACGAGCAGTACTTC,CASSVGREYEQYF
TRBV9,.,.,TRBJ1-6,TGTGCCAGCAGCTTTGCTGAGGACACTTCACCCCTCCACTTT,CASSFAEDTSPLHF
TRBV27,TRBD2,many,TRBJ2-7,TGTGCCAGCAGTTTATGGGGGGGGAGGTACGAGCAGTACTTC,CASSLWGGRYEQYF
TRBV29-1,.,many,TRBJ2-5,TGCAGCGTTGAAGAAAAGGGGCGGGGAGAGACCCAGTACTTC,CSVEEKGRGETQYF
TRBV30,.,few,TRBJ2-7,TGTGCCTGGGACAGAAGAAATTACGAGCAGTACTTC,CAWDRRNYEQYF
TRBV4-2,.,many,TRBJ2-7,TGTGCCAGCAGCCAAGAGATTAATCCCGAGCAGTACTTC,CASSQEINPEQYF
TRBV4-1,.,.,TRBJ2-1,TGCGCCAGCAGCCAAGTTCCGAGCTCCTACAATGAGCAGTTCTTC,CASSQVPSSYNEQFF
TRBV7-9,.,many,TRBJ1-1,TGTGCCAGCAGCTTAAGCCAGGGTATGGAAGCTTTCTTT,CASSLSQGMEAFF
TRBV30,.,many,TRBJ2-4,TGTGCCTGGAGTGTAAGGCAGGGAGTCGTGGGTTGGGACATTCAGTACTTC,CAWSVRQGVVGWDIQYF
TRBV27,TRBD2,.,TRBJ2-3,TGTGCCAGCAGTTTTTTGTCGGGACTAGCGGGACGATGGGGCCCAGATACGCAGTATTTT,CASSFLSGLAGRWGPDTQYF
TRBV3-1,TRBD1,.,TRBJ1-1,TGTGCCAGCAGCTTTGGGACAGAGGGATCCACTGAAGCTTTCTTT,CASSFGTEGSTEAFF
TRBV7-9,.,few,TRBJ2-5,TGTGCCAGCAGCCCCTCGGGTCAAGAGACCCAGTACTTC,CASSPSGQETQYF
TRBV29-1,.,few,TRBJ1-5,TGCAGCGTTGCACAGGGCCTCAATCAGCCCCAGCATTTT,CSVAQGLNQPQHF
TRBV4-1,TRBD1,many,TRBJ1-6,TGCGCCAGCAGCCAACTAATTGGGACAGGCGGCATACCCCTCCACTTT,CASSQLIGTGGIPLHF
TRBV2,TRBD1,many,TRBJ1-3,TGTGCCAGCACGAGGGACAGGGGGCCCGGAAACACCATATATTTT,CASTRDRGPGNTIYF
TRBV23-1,.,few,TRBJ1-1,TGCGCCAGCAGTCACCTAACCGACACTGAAGCTTTCTTT,CASSHLTDTEAFF
TRBV5-6,.,many,TRBJ2-7,TGTGCCAGCAGCTTGGGGGCCGAGCAGTACTTC,CASSLGAEQYF
TRBV19,.,many,TRBJ2-7,TGTGCCAGTAGTATGTCTAGCGCAACCTACGAGCAGTACTTC,CASSMSSATYEQYF
TRBV12-5,TRBD1,many,TRBJ2-5,TGTGCTAGTGGTTTGCCTTTGGGACAGCCCGACCCCCAAGGGGAGACCCAGTACTTC,CASGLPLGQPDPQGETQYF